Listed below are T cell receptor beta chains from one sample, sequenced in a study of T cell responses to AZD1222 COVID-19 vaccine. TCRdb keeps only in-frame clones here, not all; method: immunoSEQ multiplex PCR. Among 120,000 or so clones, around nine tenths were seen once, and the ten largest hold around 16%. The sequencing here drew on peripheral blood, taken 28 days after the second AZD1222 dose. The origin of the receptors is an adult who received the AZD1222 COVID-19 vaccine. Both conserved end residues are part of each CDR3. The D gene is left open where the match is weak. Rows give clone size only sometimes, using once, few, many, or a class for an expanded clone.

J gene	V gene	clone size	D gene	CDR3 protein	CDR3 DNA
TRBJ2-1	TRBV15	.	.	CATSRDGGSGNEQFF	TGTGCCACCAGCAGAGATGGGGGGAGCGGCAATGAGCAGTTCTTC
TRBJ2-5	TRBV11-2	.	.	CASRVSSFTETQYF	TGTGCCTCGAGGGTATCCAGTTTTACGGAGACCCAGTACTTC
TRBJ1-2	TRBV5-6	.	.	CASSYGANGYTF	TGTGCCAGCAGCTATGGCGCGAATGGCTACACCTTC
TRBJ2-5	TRBV27	.	.	CASSPRRSETQYF	TGTGCCAGCAGCCCACGGCGGTCCGAGACCCAGTACTTC
TRBJ2-2	TRBV4-1	.	.	CASSQGGGHLSDTGELFF	TGCGCCAGCAGCCAAGGGGGGGGACACCTATCGGACACCGGGGAGCTGTTTTTT
TRBJ2-3	TRBV7-8	.	TRBD1	CASSPSWDRDPQYF	TGTGCCAGCAGCCCAAGCTGGGACAGGGACCCGCAGTATTTT
TRBJ1-2	TRBV3-1/TRBV3-2	few	.	CASSPTVTNYGYTF	TGTGCCAGCAGCCCGACAGTGACTAACTATGGCTACACCTTC
TRBJ1-6	TRBV13	.	TRBD1	CASSLLTGQNNSPLHF	TGTGCCAGCAGCCTACTAACGGGACAGAATAATTCACCCCTCCACTTT
TRBJ1-5	TRBV28	.	.	CASSFSRDTGNQPQHF	TGTGCCAGCAGTTTCTCGCGTGACACCGGGAATCAGCCCCAGCATTTT
TRBJ1-1	TRBV5-4	.	.	CASSTGGARGAEAFF	TGTGCCAGCAGCACAGGCGGGGCTCGGGGGGCTGAAGCTTTCTTT
TRBJ2-5	TRBV5-4	.	.	CASSAGTDQETQYF	TGTGCCAGCAGCGCGGGGACAGACCAAGAGACCCAGTACTTC
TRBJ2-5	TRBV27	.	TRBD1	CASSDISTGPNRDQYF	TGTGCCAGCAGTGACATATCGACAGGGCCAAACAGGGACCAGTACTTC
TRBJ2-5	TRBV6-1	few	.	CASSEQRGETQYF	TGTGCCAGCAGTGAACAGAGGGGGGAGACCCAGTACTTC
TRBJ1-6	TRBV10-3	.	.	CAISPRASSYNSPLHF	TGTGCCATCAGCCCTCGGGCGAGCTCCTATAATTCACCCCTCCACTTT
TRBJ1-4	TRBV28	.	TRBD1	CASSPGQGREKLFF	TGTGCCAGCAGCCCGGGACAGGGTCGTGAAAAACTGTTTTTT
TRBJ1-6	TRBV10-3	.	TRBD1	CAISDPEGAGESPLHF	TGTGCCATCAGTGATCCTGAGGGGGCAGGGGAATCACCCCTCCACTTT
TRBJ1-5	TRBV5-8	.	.	CASSLAPDGRMYQPQHF	TGTGCCAGCAGCTTGGCACCGGACGGCCGCATGTATCAGCCCCAGCATTTT
TRBJ1-2	TRBV3-1/TRBV3-2	.	TRBD1	CASSQDPTGTVGYTF	TGTGCCAGCAGCCAAGACCCGACAGGGACTGTTGGCTACACCTTC
TRBJ1-2	TRBV2	.	TRBD1	CASSDMTGNGYTF	TGTGCCAGCAGTGATATGACAGGGAATGGCTACACCTTC
TRBJ1-2	TRBV2	.	.	CASKSPALDYGYTF	TGTGCCAGCAAAAGTCCAGCTTTGGACTATGGCTACACCTTC
TRBJ2-7	TRBV27	.	.	CASSFVIGHRYEQYF	TGTGCCAGCAGTTTTGTAATCGGACACCGCTACGAGCAGTACTTC
TRBJ1-1	TRBV6-5	.	.	CALTATQGNTEAFF	TGTGCCCTCACAGCAACCCAGGGGAACACTGAAGCTTTCTTT
TRBJ1-5	TRBV28	.	.	CASSSSRGLIDQPQHF	TGTGCCAGCAGTTCCTCCCGGGGCCTAATTGATCAGCCCCAGCATTTT
TRBJ1-2	TRBV29-1	.	TRBD1	CSDRQGASGYTF	TGCAGCGATAGACAGGGGGCAAGTGGCTACACCTTC
TRBJ1-2	TRBV18	.	TRBD1	CASSLRGDRGDGYTF	TGTGCCAGCTCACTCCGCGGGGACAGGGGGGATGGCTACACCTTC
TRBJ1-1	TRBV12-3/TRBV12-4	.	.	CASSLGGRTLGFF	TGTGCCAGCAGTTTAGGTGGACGAACGCTCGGTTTCTTT
TRBJ2-7	TRBV3-1/TRBV3-2	.	.	CASSQGRGYEQYF	TGTGCCAGCAGCCAAGGCAGGGGATACGAGCAGTACTTC
TRBJ2-3	TRBV7-9	.	TRBD1	CASSFGAGGGTDTQYF	TGTGCCAGCAGCTTCGGGGCAGGGGGAGGCACAGATACGCAGTATTTT
TRBJ2-3	TRBV19	.	.	CASRGTASTDTQYF	TGTGCCAGTAGGGGGACGGCAAGCACAGATACGCAGTATTTT
TRBJ2-7	TRBV5-1	.	.	CASSLGTIWDGNEQYF	TGCGCCAGCAGCCTCGGGACCATTTGGGATGGGAACGAGCAGTACTTC
TRBJ2-7	TRBV19	.	.	CASSINNPIYEQYF	TGTGCCAGTAGTATAAACAATCCAATCTACGAGCAGTACTTC
TRBJ1-6	TRBV2	.	TRBD1	CASRGRQGPDSPLHF	TGTGCCAGCAGGGGGAGACAGGGGCCGGATTCACCCCTCCACTTT
TRBJ2-7	TRBV15	few	TRBD1	CATRETGNYREQYF	TGTGCCACCAGGGAGACAGGGAACTATCGGGAGCAGTACTTC
TRBJ2-7	TRBV5-8	.	TRBD2	CASSGFGRYEQYF	TGTGCCAGCTCCGGGTTCGGGAGGTACGAGCAGTACTTC
TRBJ2-3	TRBV5-4	.	TRBD2	CASSLGGRARWTQYF	TGTGCCAGCAGCTTGGGCGGGAGGGCCAGGTGGACGCAGTATTTT
TRBJ1-1	TRBV7-8	.	TRBD1	CASSTTGARVGTEAFF	TGTGCCAGCAGCACGACAGGGGCACGAGTAGGGACTGAAGCTTTCTTT
TRBJ2-7	TRBV5-1	.	.	CASSLGPGRRHDEQYF	TGCGCCAGCAGCTTGGGACCGGGACGGCGGCACGACGAGCAGTACTTC
TRBJ1-1	TRBV6-5	.	.	CASSSFDRLTEAFF	TGTGCCAGCAGTTCCTTCGACAGGCTAACTGAAGCTTTCTTT
TRBJ1-5	TRBV7-2	.	.	CASSLNPGQPQHF	TGTGCCAGCAGCTTAAATCCCGGTCAGCCCCAGCATTTT
TRBJ1-5	TRBV28	.	.	CASSAPGANQPQHF	TGTGCCAGCAGTGCTCCAGGGGCAAATCAGCCCCAGCATTTT
TRBJ2-5	TRBV29-1	.	.	CSVGGGARETQYF	TGCAGCGTTGGAGGAGGCGCCCGAGAGACCCAGTACTTC
TRBJ1-2	TRBV4-2	.	TRBD1	CASSQDGQGSYGYTF	TGTGCCAGCAGCCAAGATGGACAGGGGAGCTATGGCTACACCTTC
TRBJ2-3	TRBV10-3	.	TRBD2	CAISERAGGGTDTQYF	TGTGCCATCAGTGAAAGAGCGGGAGGGGGGACAGATACGCAGTATTTT
TRBJ2-3	TRBV4-2	few	.	CASSQVYRGTSSTDTQYF	TGTGCCAGCAGCCAAGTATATCGTGGGACCTCTAGCACAGATACGCAGTATTTT
TRBJ2-1	TRBV10-3	.	TRBD2	CAISEKTSGDNEQFF	TGTGCCATCAGTGAGAAAACTAGCGGGGACAATGAGCAGTTCTTC
TRBJ2-7	TRBV7-8	.	.	CASSLEVSYEQYF	TGTGCCAGCAGCTTAGAGGTCTCCTACGAGCAGTACTTC